The 19 T cell receptor beta chains below were found in one sample sequenced in a study of blood T cell repertoires in COVID-19. Libraries were prepared by immunoSEQ multiplex PCR; TCRdb keeps only in-frame clonotypes and omits some of them. Found here are 350,000 to 450,000 clones, about 85% of them singletons; the top ten hold around 3.4%. Sequencing was done on a sample of peripheral blood. These receptor sequences come from a woman younger than 30 with acute or convalescent COVID-19.

The CDR3 coding sequence is TGTGCCAGCAGCATTACTAGCGGGAGTCTTGGGGCCTACGAGCAGTACTTC. It translates to CASSITSGSLGAYEQYF. This chain links TRBV5-6 with TRBJ2-7, with 11 nucleotides matching TRBD2. V was pared by 4 bases and J by 2 bases, with 11 bases of the junction left unmatched. Germline assignment: CDR1 SGHDT and CDR2 YYEEEE. The CDR3 loop spans 17 amino acids.

V is TRBV7-9 and J is TRBJ2-3; D may be TRBD2 (5 bases). The germline V and J ends were trimmed by 4 bases and 3 bases, with 8 bases remaining between them. Germline CDR1 and CDR2: SEHNR and FQNEAQ (reference sequence). This CDR3 region has 13 residues. CDR3 region: CASSYDYTDTQYF. The CDR3 region has the DNA TGTGCCAGCAGCTACGACTATACAGATACGCAGTATTTT. Complete variable domain (other parts from reference TRBV7-9 and TRBJ2-3): DTGVSQNPRHKITKRGQNVTFRCDPISEHNRLYWYRQTLGQGPEFLTYFQNEAQLEKSRLLSDRFSAERPKGSFSTLEIQRTEQGDSAMYLCASSYDYTDTQYFGPGTRLTVL.

The chain couples TRBV11-2 to TRBJ2-1; TRBD2 matches 8 bases. The CDR3 totals 16 residues. Germline CDR1 is SGHAT and CDR2 is FQNNGV. Unmatched junction bases numbered 9, after V lost 5 bases and J lost 3 bases. CDR3 coding DNA: TGTGCCAGCAGCCTCGGACCGGGACTAGTCTACAATGAGCAGTTCTTC. Its protein product is CASSLGPGLVYNEQFF.

The chain has TRBV25-1 and TRBJ2-3, with 7 bases fitting TRBD1. The V segment lost 7 bases and the J segment 1 base; nucleotides outside the gene matches: 5. The CDR3 spans 14 residues. Germline values: CDR1 MGHDK, CDR2 SYGVNS. Here the CDR3 reads CASIGTDGTDTQYF. DNA for the CDR3: TGTGCCAGCATCGGGACAGACGGCACAGATACGCAGTATTTT.

The rearrangement uses TRBV19 and TRBJ2-3, with TRBD2 matching 8 bases. The germline CDR1 and CDR2 sequences are LNHDA and SQIVND (reference sequence). V shed 3 bases and J 3 bases; nucleotides not matched to a gene: 5. The CDR3 spans 15 residues. The CDR3 region is CASSMLLAATDTQYF. The CDR3 DNA reads as TGTGCCAGTAGTATGTTACTAGCGGCGACAGATACGCAGTATTTT.

The chain joins TRBV27 to TRBJ2-7, with D maybe TRBD2 (7 bases). The V gene's germline CDR1 is MNHEY and CDR2 SMNVEV (reference sequence). This CDR3 region has 16 residues. Deletions cut 5 bases from V and 0 bases from J, with 17 bases between. The CDR3 DNA is TGTGCCAGCAGTGGGTCGGGGGGCCACCTCTCCTACGAGCAGTACTTC. It yields the protein CASSGSGGHLSYEQYF.

The chain uses TRBV24-1 and TRBJ2-1; TRBD1 is a possible D gene (6 bases). With 12 bases removed from V and 1 base from J, the gap between germline ends came to 21 bases. Germline assignment: CDR1 KGHDR and CDR2 SFDVKD. The CDR3 spans 16 residues. The DNA for the CDR3 is TGTGCCGTCGACCTTAGAGGACAGCTTTCCTACAATGAGCAGTTCTTC. This encodes CAVDLRGQLSYNEQFF.

This chain links TRBV9 with TRBJ1-6, with D perhaps TRBD1 (6 bases). V was shortened by 0 bases and J by 8 bases, with 9 bases between the two germline ends. Germline V lookup: CDR1 SGDLS, CDR2 YYNGEE. The CDR3 spans 14 residues. In DNA form, the CDR3 reads TGTGCCAGCAGCGTAGCTGGGGGCGATTCACCCCTCCACTTT. This sequence encodes CASSVAGGDSPLHF.

This clone was seen only a few times. CDR3 bases: TGTGCCAGCAGCTTTGCGAAGGGGGCAGCGAATTCACCCCTCCACTTT. Translated: CASSFAKGAANSPLHF. The rearrangement links TRBV5-5 to TRBJ1-6, with 7 bases aligning to TRBD1. V lost 2 bases to trimming and J lost 7 bases; unmatched junction nucleotides: 9. Germline CDR1 and CDR2: SGHKS and YYEKEE (reference sequence). This CDR3 spans 16 amino acids.

This rearrangement joins TRBV2 to TRBJ1-6, with 7 bases that match TRBD1. This CDR3 has 14 amino acids. Per germline, CDR1 SNHLY and CDR2 FYNNEI. J lost 12 bases, V lost 6 bases, and 11 bases had no gene match. The CDR3 nucleotides are TGTGCCAGCAGACCGTGGGGAACAGGGGAACCCCTCCACTTT. Protein sequence: CASRPWGTGEPLHF.

The chain combines TRBV6-1 with TRBJ1-5; TRBD1 matches 7 bases. The CDR3 sequence is 16 residues long. The V segment lost 1 base and the J segment 6 bases; nucleotides outside the gene matches: 9. CDR1 is MNHNS and CDR2 is SASEGT in the germline V gene. The CDR3 DNA reads TGTGCCAGCAGTGAAGAATTTGAGGGGGCACGTCAGCCCCAGCATTTT. Its protein is CASSEEFEGARQPQHF.

The chain recombines TRBV9 with TRBJ1-2; 7 positions agree with TRBD1. Germline lookup yields CDR1 SGDLS and CDR2 YYNGEE. The CDR3 extends over 16 amino acids. J gave up 6 bases and V 4 bases, and 15 bases lay outside the gene matches. CDR3 sequence reads: CASSPHLGQLKDGYTF. For the CDR3, the DNA is TGTGCCAGCAGCCCGCATTTGGGACAGTTAAAGGATGGCTACACCTTC.

The chain employs TRBV7-3 and TRBJ2-3; 9 bases fit TRBD2. This CDR3 comprises 16 residues. V shed 5 bases, J shed 1 base, and the junction held 7 bases outside the gene matches. Germline V CDR1 and CDR2: SGHTA, FQGTGA. This CDR3 reads CASSPTSGSGTDTQYF. CDR3 in DNA: TGTGCCAGCAGCCCGACTAGCGGAAGCGGCACAGATACGCAGTATTTT. Full variable domain (outside the CDR3, taken from reference TRBV7-3 and TRBJ2-3): GAGVSQTPSNKVTEKGKYVELRCDPISGHTALYWYRQSLGQGPEFLIYFQGTGAADDSGLPNDRFFAVRPEGSVSTLKIQRTERGDSAVYLCASSPTSGSGTDTQYFGPGTRLTVL.

The chain has TRBV10-2 and TRBJ1-2; 8 nucleotides agree with TRBD1. From germline, CDR1 is WSHSY and CDR2 SAAADI. The CDR3 loop spans 12 amino acids. The junction had 7 bases not matched to a gene; V was cut back by 8 bases and J by 8 bases. This chain's CDR3 is CASGQGAQGYTF. In DNA, the CDR3 is TGCGCCAGCGGTCAGGGGGCGCAGGGCTACACCTTC.

This clone was counted once. V and J are TRBV3-1 (or the pseudogene TRBV3-2) and TRBJ2-5; 14 bases fit TRBD2. V lost 5 bases and J lost 2; bases outside the gene matches: 4. Germline V gives CDR1 LGHDT, CDR2 YNNKEL (reference sequence). CDR3 length: 16 residues. The CDR3 DNA is TGTGCCAGCAGCTTTCGACTAGCGGGAGGGCAAGAGACCCAGTACTTC. Protein: CASSFRLAGGQETQYF.

The J gene is TRBJ2-7, the V gene TRBV5-4; D is undetermined. CDR3 length equals 12 residues. Germline V lookup: CDR1 SGHNT, CDR2 YYREEE (reference sequence). Trimming took off 2 bases at V and 0 bases at J, with 3 bases between the two ends. The CDR3 spells CASSFSSYEQYF. The CDR3, as DNA: TGTGCCAGCAGCTTTAGCTCCTACGAGCAGTACTTC.

The V call is TRBV19, the J call TRBJ1-1; D perhaps matches TRBD1 (5 bases). The V end was cut by 5 bases, the J end by 7 bases, with 11 bases between. Germline V gene data show CDR1 as LNHDA and CDR2 as SQIVND (reference sequence). CDR3 length equals 12 residues. Here the CDR3 reads CASSHRQREAFF. The CDR3 region has the DNA TGTGCCAGTAGTCATCGACAGCGTGAAGCTTTCTTT.

The rearrangement uses TRBV3-1 (or the pseudogene TRBV3-2) and TRBJ2-4, with 7 positions matching TRBD1. The CDR3 consists of 14 residues. V dropped 6 bases and J dropped 5; count of bases not matched to a gene: 7. Germline CDR1 and CDR2: LGHDT and YNNKEL (reference sequence). CDR3 coding DNA: TGTGCCAGCAGTCCTGACAGGGACGAAAACATTCAGTACTTC. It is translated as CASSPDRDENIQYF.

This clone was recorded only once. The rearrangement joins TRBV7-3 to TRBJ2-1; 9 bases map to TRBD2. Trimming removed 1 base from V and 4 bases from J; junction bases left unmatched: 8. This CDR3 is built from 17 residues. The germline CDR1 and CDR2 sequences are SGHTA and FQGTGA. This CDR3 reads CASSLSPVREGYNEQFF. The CDR3, as DNA: TGTGCCAGCAGCTTAAGCCCTGTGCGGGAGGGGTACAATGAGCAGTTCTTC.